Listed here are 8 T cell receptor beta chains from one sample, sequenced in a study of blood T cell repertoires in COVID-19. TCRdb's table, derived via immunoSEQ multiplex PCR, lists solely in-frame clones and lacks some. The sample has under 250,000 clones, 75% to 85% seen once. The material sequenced was peripheral blood. The receptors were gathered from a man aged 45 to 65 with COVID-19, enrolled during active disease.

The CDR3 loop is CASSLDVRGTTNYGYTF. Written as DNA, the CDR3 is TGTGCCAGCAGCTTAGATGTCAGGGGAACTACTAACTATGGCTACACCTTC. The chain combines TRBV11-2 with TRBJ1-2; weak D call: TRBD1 (6 bases). From germline, CDR1 is SGHAT and CDR2 FQNNGV. The CDR3 is made up of 17 amino acids. The V end was cut by 0 bases, the J end by 0 bases, with 14 bases between.

This chain links TRBV6-5 with TRBJ1-2, with D unclear. The V end lost 6 bases, the J end lost 2 bases, and 7 bases lay between the germline ends. The length of the CDR3 is 12 residues. In germline, CDR1 is MNHEY, CDR2 SVGAGI. For the CDR3, the DNA is TGTGCCAGCAGCTCGGGGAACTATGGCTACACCTTC. It encodes CASSSGNYGYTF.

The chain is built from TRBV15 and TRBJ1-3; no reliable D call. Germline values: CDR1 LNHNV, CDR2 YYDKDF (reference sequence). The CDR3 is 16 amino acids. V was trimmed by 0 bases and J by 0 bases, leaving 9 bases between them. In DNA, the CDR3 is TGTGCCACCAGCAGAGAAAACACCCGCTCTGGAAACACCATATATTTT. This gives the protein CATSRENTRSGNTIYF.

This chain links TRBV14 with TRBJ1-2; TRBD1 might be the D (5 bases). Germline V gene sequence: CDR1 SGHDN, CDR2 FVKESK. Trimming cost V 4 bases and J 2 bases, with 17 bases left between them. This CDR3 has 16 residues. In nucleotides, the CDR3 is TGTGCCAGCAGCCCCATAGGGGCGGCCCTCAACTATGGCTACACCTTC. Translation gives CASSPIGAALNYGYTF. The variable domain in full, completed from reference TRBV14 and TRBJ1-2, reads EAGVTQFPSHSVIEKGQTVTLRCDPISGHDNLYWYRRVMGKEIKFLLHFVKESKQDESGMPNNRFLAERTGGTYSTLKVQPAELEDSGVYFCASSPIGAALNYGYTFGSGTRLTVV.

The J gene is TRBJ2-3, the V gene TRBV6-5; 8 nucleotides line up with TRBD1. The trim removed 2 bases at V and 0 bases at J, leaving 4 bases unmatched. The CDR3 sequence is 16 residues long. The germline V gene has CDR1 MNHEY and CDR2 SVGAGI. Here the CDR3 DNA reads TGTGCCAGCAGTTACGGGCGGACAGGGAGCACAGATACGCAGTATTTT. It specifies CASSYGRTGSTDTQYF.

This chain joins TRBV28 and TRBJ2-7; a possible D gene is TRBD1 (6 bases). This CDR3 contains 14 residues. V lost 8 bases and J lost 0, with 14 bases in between. Germline V CDR1 and CDR2: MDHEN, SYDVKM. The DNA of the CDR3 is TGTGCCAGCCTGGACAGATCGAGCTCCTACGAGCAGTACTTC. Translating it yields CASLDRSSSYEQYF.

The rearrangement joins TRBV6-6 to TRBJ2-7, with a possible D match to TRBD1 (6 bases). V gave up 6 bases and J gave up 4 bases, with 13 bases separating them. The length of the CDR3 is 13 residues. The germline V gene has CDR1 MNHNY and CDR2 SVGAGI (reference sequence). CDR3 residues: CASRKQGVYEQYF. CDR3 in DNA: TGTGCCAGCAGAAAACAGGGAGTATACGAGCAGTACTTC.

This clone occurred a few times. The J gene is TRBJ1-6, the V gene TRBV30; 7 nucleotides agree with TRBD1. The germline CDR1 and CDR2 sequences are GTSNPN and SVGIG (reference sequence). Losses at the gene ends were 3 bases for V and 9 bases for J; bases not matched to a gene: 8. The CDR3 length is 14 residues. The CDR3 coding sequence is TGTGCCTGGAGACTGACAGGGTTCGGTTCACCCCTCCACTTT. Amino acids: CAWRLTGFGSPLHF.